This TCR beta chain is drawn from a study of CD8 T cells in ankylosing spondylitis. Study-wide results and limits: Researchers reportedly found disease-linked clones significantly enriched in matched ankylosing spondylitis synovial fluid.

By quantitative 5'-RACE with molecular barcodes, the TCR beta libraries were made. MiXCR, applied by TCRdb to the 5' RACE reads, yields one record per CDR3 protein. This sample has 350,000 to 400,000 distinct CDR3 sequences, with 20% to 25% found just once. There are a few counts of this clonotype. Its antigen remains unknown. The germline gives CDR1 GTSNPN, CDR2 SVGIG (reference sequence). With 0 bases clipped from V and 0 bases from J, the junction kept 1 base outside the gene matches. The CDR3 consists of 16 residues. The specimen sequenced was blood, either unsorted or a sorted T cell fraction (not recorded which). The receptor was derived from a male donor with ankylosing spondylitis or in good health (not recorded which). This chain connects TRBV30 to TRBJ1-3, with TRBD1 matching 11 bases. The CDR3 spells CAWSVGTGGSGNTIYF. CDR3 nucleotides: TGTGCCTGGAGTGTAGGGACAGGGGGCTCTGGAAACACCATATATTTT.